This TCR beta chain was sequenced in a study of cytomegalovirus exposure and HLA in healthy donors. Whole-study findings and limits: As confirmed in vitro, three CMV-associated chains were specific for CMV antigens.

The CDR3 extends over 17 amino acids. Germline-derived CDR1 and CDR2 are LGHNA and YNFKEQ. J was trimmed by 3 bases and V by 0 bases; bases with no gene match: 7. The study ran its PCR with 60 Vbeta and 13 Jbeta primers. Only in-frame clones appear in the TCRdb table, and some are missing; sequencing was by immunoSEQ multiplex PCR. The sample carries under 200,000 clones, 80% to 85% recorded once. Concerning this clone: Its target is not known.

The specimen sequenced was PBMCs. The gene calls are TRBV4-2 and TRBJ1-2; the match to TRBD1 covers 10 bases. The TCR originated in a human donor in good health. CDR3 protein: CASSQDLGTGDHYGYTF. CDR3 sequence (DNA): TGTGCCAGCAGCCAAGATTTAGGGACAGGGGATCACTATGGCTACACCTTC.